This T cell receptor (beta chain) was identified in a study of blood T cell repertoires in COVID-19. At the level of the study: The origin of the acute and convalescent COVID-19 samples was the United States, Italy and Spain. T cells, B-cell-depleted T cells, or PBMCs supplied cDNA or gDNA.

The germline gives CDR1 MRHNA, CDR2 SNTAGT. V was pared by 3 bases and J by 1 base, with 4 bases of the junction left unmatched. This CDR3 is 16 amino acids long. Per the original data handling: Estimation of nucleated cell counts relied on the amplification of reference gene primers. Here immunoSEQ multiplex PCR was the method, and the copy in TCRdb shows in-frame clones only, minus some. V, J and clone size were drawn from that table, and D and trimming were deduced from the DNA. The sample has just over 650,000 clones, about 90% seen once; the top ten hold about 0.26%. The V and J genes are TRBV6-4 and TRBJ2-3, with 10 bases matching TRBD2. This TCR derives from a young woman with acute or convalescent COVID-19. Sequencing was performed on peripheral blood. The CDR3 DNA is TGTGCCAGCAGTGAGGTCCTAGCGGGGGGCACAGATACGCAGTATTTT. It translates to CASSEVLAGGTDTQYF.